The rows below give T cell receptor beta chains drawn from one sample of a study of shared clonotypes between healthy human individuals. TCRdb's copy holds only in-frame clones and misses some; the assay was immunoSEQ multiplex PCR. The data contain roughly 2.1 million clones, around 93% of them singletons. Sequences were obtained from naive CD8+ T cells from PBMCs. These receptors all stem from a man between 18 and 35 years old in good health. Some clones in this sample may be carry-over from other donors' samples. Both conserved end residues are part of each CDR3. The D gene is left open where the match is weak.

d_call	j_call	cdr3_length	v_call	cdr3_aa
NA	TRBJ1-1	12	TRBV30	CAWGMKNTEAFF
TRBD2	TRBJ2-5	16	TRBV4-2	CASSQIGLAGRETQYF
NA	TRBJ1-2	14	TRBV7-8	CASSFFTGPLGYTF
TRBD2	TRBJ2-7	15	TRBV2	CASMGVAGASYEQYF
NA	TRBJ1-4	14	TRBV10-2	CASTLGTRSEKLFF
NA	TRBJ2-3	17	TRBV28	CASSPASQVTHTDTQYF
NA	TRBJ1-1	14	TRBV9	CASSVGEGLTEAFF
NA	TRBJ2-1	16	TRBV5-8	CASSFSGLFSYNEQFF
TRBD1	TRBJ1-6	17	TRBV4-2	CASSQDGTGTGALPLHF
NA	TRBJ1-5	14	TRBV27	CASSSHSSLSPQHF
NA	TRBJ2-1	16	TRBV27	CASSALGGHGVNEQFF
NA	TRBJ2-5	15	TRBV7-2	CASSPSPSLVETQYF
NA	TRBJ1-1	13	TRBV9	CASSVGGRTEAFF
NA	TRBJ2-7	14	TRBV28	CASTLGGGSYEQYF
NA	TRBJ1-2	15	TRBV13	CASSLGPGNDYGYTF
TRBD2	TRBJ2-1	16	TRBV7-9	CASSPRLAGGVSEQFF
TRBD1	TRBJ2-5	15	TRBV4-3	CASSQGTGGRETQYF
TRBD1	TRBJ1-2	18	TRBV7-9	CASSLGKAGQRPIYGYTF
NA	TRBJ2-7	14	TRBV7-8	CASSPKSPSYEQYF
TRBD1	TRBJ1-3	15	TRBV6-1	CASSVDRGQRNTIYF
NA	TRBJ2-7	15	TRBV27	CASSLSEEGGFEQYF
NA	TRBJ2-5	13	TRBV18	CASSPGSSETQYF
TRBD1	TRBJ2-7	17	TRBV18	CASSRLRDRAPSYEQYF
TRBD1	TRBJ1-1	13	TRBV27	CASSPRQGTEAFF